These T cell receptor beta chains were read from a single sample in a study of PD-L1 blockade in urothelial cancer. Profiling relied on immunoSEQ multiplex PCR, and the TCRdb table lists in-frame clones only, not all of them. The table has roughly 50,000 clones, around 86% seen once; the top ten hold less than 20%. This sample comprised PBMCs, obtained around atezolizumab (anti-PD-L1) treatment. All receptors derive from a man in his sixties or seventies with urothelial cancer. CDR3s include the opening cysteine and the closing phenylalanine or tryptophan. The D gene is left open where the match is weak. Some rows mark clone size as missing; the rest say once, few, many or name a class of expanded clone.

CDR3nt	CDR3aa	abundance	v_gene	j_gene	d_gene
TGTGCCAGCAGCTTAGATGGGGCACAGGGGGGTTGGGAGACCCAGTACTTC	CASSLDGAQGGWETQYF	.	TRBV11-2	TRBJ2-5	TRBD1
TGTGCCATCAGTTTAGCGGGAGCCCGCCACGAGCAGTACTTC	CAISLAGARHEQYF	.	TRBV10-3	TRBJ2-7	TRBD2
TGTGCCAGCACAGGGCGAAACACAGATACGCAGTATTTT	CASTGRNTDTQYF	.	TRBV11-2	TRBJ2-3	.
TGTGCCAGCAGCTCTCTAGCGGGAGCGGCAAACACCGGGGAGCTGTTTTTT	CASSSLAGAANTGELFF	.	TRBV7-3	TRBJ2-2	TRBD2
TGTGCCACCAGCTCACAGGGGGACACCGGGGAGCTGTTTTTT	CATSSQGDTGELFF	few	TRBV15	TRBJ2-2	TRBD1
TGTGCCAGCAGCTCCGGAGCCGGGACAGGGAACGCCGGGGAGCTGTTTTTT	CASSSGAGTGNAGELFF	.	TRBV7-3	TRBJ2-2	TRBD1
TGCGCCAGCAGCCTCAGGGGATCCAAAAACATTCAGTACTTC	CASSLRGSKNIQYF	.	TRBV5-1	TRBJ2-4	.
TGTGCCAGCGACAGGGGTATTGGGGAGACCCAGTACTTC	CASDRGIGETQYF	.	TRBV2	TRBJ2-5	TRBD1
TGCGCCAGCAGCCTACTGGTTAGGGGGTACACTGAAGCTTTCTTT	CASSLLVRGYTEAFF	.	TRBV4-1	TRBJ1-1	.
TGCAGCGTTGATCCCCCAGGGGGAGACTATGGCTACACCTTC	CSVDPPGGDYGYTF	.	TRBV29-1	TRBJ1-2	TRBD1
TGTGCCAGCAGTTACGGACCGGGATACGAGCAGTACTTC	CASSYGPGYEQYF	.	TRBV6-5	TRBJ2-7	.
TGTGCCAGCAGCCCTCAGACAGGGTACGAGCAGTACTTC	CASSPQTGYEQYF	once	TRBV7-2	TRBJ2-7	TRBD1
TGCGCCAGCAGCTTGAGGCGGGAGGGGGGTGAGCAGTTCTTC	CASSLRREGGEQFF	once	TRBV5-1	TRBJ2-1	TRBD2
TGCAGCGTTGACGGACTAGCGGGAGGTTTAAGGCAGTACTTC	CSVDGLAGGLRQYF	.	TRBV29-1	TRBJ2-7	TRBD2
TGCGCCAGCAGTGCCATTCGACTAAACACAGATACGCAGTATTTT	CASSAIRLNTDTQYF	.	TRBV10-2	TRBJ2-3	.
TGCGCCAGCAGCCAGGCCACCGGGACTTTCTATGGCTACACCTTC	CASSQATGTFYGYTF	few	TRBV4-1	TRBJ1-2	.
TGTGCCAGCAGACCCCAGGGGGCGGACCAAGAGACCCAGTACTTC	CASRPQGADQETQYF	.	TRBV27	TRBJ2-5	TRBD1
TGTGCCAGCAGCCAAGATCGACAGGGCGCCTACAATGAGCAGTTCTTC	CASSQDRQGAYNEQFF	.	TRBV4-2	TRBJ2-1	TRBD1
TGTGCCACCCGGGACACTCCCTACGAGCAGTACTTC	CATRDTPYEQYF	.	TRBV19	TRBJ2-7	.
TGTGCCTGGGTAGCGGGAGAGACCGGAGAGACCCAGTACTTC	CAWVAGETGETQYF	.	TRBV30	TRBJ2-5	TRBD2
TGTGCCAGTAAGGACACCCACAATCAGCCCCAGCATTTT	CASKDTHNQPQHF	.	TRBV19	TRBJ1-5	.
TGTGCCAGCAGCCCCTGGACAGGTTCCTCCTACAATGAGCAGTTCTTC	CASSPWTGSSYNEQFF	.	TRBV7-9	TRBJ2-1	TRBD1
TGTGCCAGCAGCATTTCTCGGAGAGGGAGTGAGCAGTTCTTC	CASSISRRGSEQFF	.	TRBV7-9	TRBJ2-1	.
TGTGCCAGCAGCTTGGGTTTCCTCGGGACTGATTACAATGAGCAGTTCTTC	CASSLGFLGTDYNEQFF	.	TRBV5-5	TRBJ2-1	.
TGCGCCAGCAGTGGACTAGCGGGAGGCAATGAGCAGTTCTTC	CASSGLAGGNEQFF	.	TRBV10-2	TRBJ2-1	TRBD2
TGCGCCAGCAGCCAAACCGGACAGGCACGCTATGGCTACACCTTC	CASSQTGQARYGYTF	.	TRBV4-1	TRBJ1-2	TRBD1
TGTGCCAGCAGCGGACTAGCGGGAAGAGGGGCAGATACGCAGTATTTT	CASSGLAGRGADTQYF	.	TRBV9	TRBJ2-3	TRBD2
TGTGCCAGCAGTTACACAGAATCCAACACTGAAGCTTTCTTT	CASSYTESNTEAFF	.	TRBV6-6	TRBJ1-1	.
TGTGCCAGCAGCTCAACAGGGAATGAGCAGTTCTTC	CASSSTGNEQFF	.	TRBV9	TRBJ2-1	.
TGTGCCAGCAGCCCACAGTCCATAGACAATGAGCAGTTCTTC	CASSPQSIDNEQFF	.	TRBV11-3	TRBJ2-1	.
TGCAGCGTTGAAGACGGGTGGTCCTACAATGAGCAGTTCTTC	CSVEDGWSYNEQFF	.	TRBV29-1	TRBJ2-1	.
TGTGCCAGCAGTCTAGCGGAGAGCTCCTACAATGAGCAGTTCTTC	CASSLAESSYNEQFF	.	TRBV6-5	TRBJ2-1	TRBD2
TGTGCCAGCAGCCAAGATCCGGGGGGCGATGAAAAACTGTTTTTT	CASSQDPGGDEKLFF	.	TRBV4-2	TRBJ1-4	.
TGCGCCAGCAGCTTGGGGACTAGCGGGAGGGGTGATGAGCAGTTCTTC	CASSLGTSGRGDEQFF	.	TRBV5-1	TRBJ2-1	TRBD2
TGTGCCTGGACCCACAGGGGAGTCCGTTCCGGGGAGCTGTTTTTT	CAWTHRGVRSGELFF	.	TRBV30	TRBJ2-2	TRBD1
TGTGCCAGCAGCCGGGTTAGCGAATCAGATACGCAGTATTTT	CASSRVSESDTQYF	.	TRBV4-2	TRBJ2-3	.
TGTGCCAGCAGCTTAGCGGGCGGGAGTGGCTACACCTTC	CASSLAGGSGYTF	.	TRBV7-2	TRBJ1-2	.
TGTGCCAGCAACCCTCAGGGATTACAAGAGACCCAGTACTTC	CASNPQGLQETQYF	.	TRBV5-5	TRBJ2-5	.
TGCGCCAGTACGAGGGGGCCGACGAGTCGAAGCTCCTACGAGCAGTACTTC	CASTRGPTSRSSYEQYF	.	TRBV5-1	TRBJ2-7	TRBD1
TGCAGCGTACGTAGCGGGGGAAGCACAGATACGCAGTATTTT	CSVRSGGSTDTQYF	.	TRBV29-1	TRBJ2-3	TRBD2
TGTGCCTGGAGTTGGGGGGAAGAGACCCAGTACTTC	CAWSWGEETQYF	.	TRBV30	TRBJ2-5	.
TGTGCCAGCAACAAAGACACTGAAGCTTTCTTT	CASNKDTEAFF	few	TRBV6-5	TRBJ1-1	.
TGTGCCAGCAGCAAACTCCGAACGAGGGAGCAGTACTTC	CASSKLRTREQYF	.	TRBV21-1	TRBJ2-7	.
TGTGCCAGCAGCTTAAGTGGAGCGGGAGGGAATGAGCAGTTCTTC	CASSLSGAGGNEQFF	.	TRBV7-6	TRBJ2-1	TRBD2
TGCAGTGCTAGAAGCCCAGATACGCAGTATTTT	CSARSPDTQYF	.	TRBV20-1	TRBJ2-3	.
TGCGCCAGCAGCCAAGAGTGGGGGGTAACTGAAGCTTTCTTT	CASSQEWGVTEAFF	.	TRBV4-1	TRBJ1-1	.
TGCGCCAGCAGTGAGTCAGGGGGCGGTAGATACGCGTATTTT	CASSESGGGRYAYF	.	TRBV10-2	TRBJ2-3	TRBD1
TGTGCCAGCAGCCCAGACAATCCCTCCTACGAGCAGTACTTC	CASSPDNPSYEQYF	.	TRBV5-8	TRBJ2-7	.
TGCGCCAGCAGTGAGTCGATGGTTGCTAGCGGCCTCTACAATGAGCAGTTCTTC	CASSESMVASGLYNEQFF	.	TRBV10-2	TRBJ2-1	TRBD2
TGTGCCAGTAGTCCGGGGGAAAGAGGCTACACCTTC	CASSPGERGYTF	few	TRBV19	TRBJ1-2	.
TGTGCCCACTGGTGGGACATGAACACTGAAGCTTTCTTT	CAHWWDMNTEAFF	.	TRBV10-3	TRBJ1-1	.
TGCAGCGAGGGACAGGGGGTTAGCACAGATACGCAGTATTTT	CSEGQGVSTDTQYF	few	TRBV29-1	TRBJ2-3	TRBD1
TGTGCCAGCAGCTCAGAGGGCGCTGAGCAGTTCTTC	CASSSEGAEQFF	.	TRBV11-3	TRBJ2-1	.
TGCGCCAGCAGCTTGCAAGAGGGAGTTAAAACCGGGGAGCTGTTTTTT	CASSLQEGVKTGELFF	once	TRBV5-1	TRBJ2-2	.
TGTGCCAGCAGCCAAGATAACAGGGGTGGAAACACCATATATTTT	CASSQDNRGGNTIYF	once	TRBV4-2	TRBJ1-3	TRBD1
TGTGCCAGCAGTGCTCAGGGGACAAGCTATGGCTACACCTTC	CASSAQGTSYGYTF	.	TRBV2	TRBJ1-2	.
TGCGCCAGCAGCTCGGGACTAGTCGGCAATGAGCAGTTCTTC	CASSSGLVGNEQFF	.	TRBV5-1	TRBJ2-1	TRBD2
TGTGCCATCAGTCGGGGGATTCCGGGACAGAGCTACGAGCAGTACTTC	CAISRGIPGQSYEQYF	.	TRBV10-3	TRBJ2-7	.
TGTGCCAGCTCACACCGACAGACCTACGAGCAGTACTTC	CASSHRQTYEQYF	few	TRBV18	TRBJ2-7	.
TGCGCCAGCAGCTCCCGGGACAGGGACTACGAGCAGTACTTC	CASSSRDRDYEQYF	.	TRBV4-1	TRBJ2-7	TRBD1